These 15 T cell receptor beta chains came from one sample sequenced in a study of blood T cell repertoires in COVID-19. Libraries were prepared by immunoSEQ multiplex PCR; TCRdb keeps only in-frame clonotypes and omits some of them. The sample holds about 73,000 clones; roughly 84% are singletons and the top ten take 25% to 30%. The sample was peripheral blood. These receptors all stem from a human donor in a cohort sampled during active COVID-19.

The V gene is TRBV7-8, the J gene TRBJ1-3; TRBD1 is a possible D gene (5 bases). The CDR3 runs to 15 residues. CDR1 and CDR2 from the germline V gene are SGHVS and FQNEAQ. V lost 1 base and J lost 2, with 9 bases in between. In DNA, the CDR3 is TGTGCCAGCAGCTTAGATCAGGGTGCTGGAAACACCATATATTTT. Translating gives CASSLDQGAGNTIYF.

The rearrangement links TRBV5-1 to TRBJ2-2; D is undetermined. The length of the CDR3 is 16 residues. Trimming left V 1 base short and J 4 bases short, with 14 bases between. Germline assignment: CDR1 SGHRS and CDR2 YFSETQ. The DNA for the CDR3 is TGCGCCAGCAGCTTGAATGTCGCGGTTACCACCGGGGAGCTGTTTTTT. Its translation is CASSLNVAVTTGELFF.

CDR3 DNA: TGTGCCAGCAGTTCCCCATCATGGGGGGGTGAGCAGTACTTC. Protein sequence: CASSSPSWGGEQYF. The chain carries TRBV28 and TRBJ2-7, with TRBD2 identical over 7 bases. The CDR3 is 14 residues long. Trimming removed 4 bases from V and 7 bases from J; junction bases left unmatched: 10. Germline values: CDR1 MDHEN, CDR2 SYDVKM.

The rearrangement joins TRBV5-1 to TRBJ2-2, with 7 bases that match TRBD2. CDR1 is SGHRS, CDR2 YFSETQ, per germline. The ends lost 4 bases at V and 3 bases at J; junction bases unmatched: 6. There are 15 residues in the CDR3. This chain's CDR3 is CASSPKRGDTGELFF. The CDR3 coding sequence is TGCGCCAGCAGCCCGAAGCGGGGAGACACCGGGGAGCTGTTTTTT.

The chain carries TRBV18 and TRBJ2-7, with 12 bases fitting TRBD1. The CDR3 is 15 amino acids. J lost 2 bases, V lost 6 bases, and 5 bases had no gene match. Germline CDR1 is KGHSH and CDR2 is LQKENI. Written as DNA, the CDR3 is TGTGCCAGCTCGTCGGGACAGGGGGCCGCCTACGAGCAGTACTTC. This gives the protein CASSSGQGAAYEQYF.

The CDR3 here is CATSGGVLSEQYF. The DNA for the CDR3 is TGTGCCACCAGTGGCGGGGTTCTTTCCGAGCAGTACTTC. V gene TRBV24-1 combines with J gene TRBJ2-7, with TRBD2 as a possible D gene (6 bases). Trimming cost V 5 bases and J 6 bases, with 13 bases left between them. The CDR3 covers 13 residues. Germline loops: CDR1 KGHDR, CDR2 SFDVKD.

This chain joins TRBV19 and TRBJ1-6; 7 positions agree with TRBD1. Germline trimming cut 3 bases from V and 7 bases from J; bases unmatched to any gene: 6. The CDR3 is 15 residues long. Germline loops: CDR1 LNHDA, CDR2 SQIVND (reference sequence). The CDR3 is CASSIGGQFNSPLHF. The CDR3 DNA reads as TGTGCCAGTAGTATTGGGGGACAGTTCAATTCACCCCTCCACTTT.

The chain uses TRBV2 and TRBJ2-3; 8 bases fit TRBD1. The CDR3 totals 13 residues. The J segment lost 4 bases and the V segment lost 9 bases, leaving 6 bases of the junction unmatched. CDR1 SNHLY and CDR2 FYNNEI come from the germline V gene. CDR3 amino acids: CASPGQEADTQYF. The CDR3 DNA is TGTGCCAGTCCGGGACAGGAGGCAGATACGCAGTATTTT.

In nucleotides, the CDR3 is TGCGCCAGCAGCCTCGGGACACGCTCACTCGAGCAGTACTTC. Protein: CASSLGTRSLEQYF. The rearrangement links TRBV4-1 to TRBJ2-7, with D possibly TRBD1 on 6 matching bases. CDR3 length: 14 residues. Germline loops: CDR1 MGHRA, CDR2 YSYEKL. Trimming removed 4 bases from V and 6 bases from J, with 16 bases in between.

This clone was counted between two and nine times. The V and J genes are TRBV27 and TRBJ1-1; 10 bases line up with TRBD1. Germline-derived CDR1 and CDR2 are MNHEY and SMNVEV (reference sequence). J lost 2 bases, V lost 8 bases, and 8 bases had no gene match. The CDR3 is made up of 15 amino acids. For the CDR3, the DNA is TGTGCCAGCCGAGGACAGGGGGAAAGAAACACTGAAGCTTTCTTT. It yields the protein CASRGQGERNTEAFF.

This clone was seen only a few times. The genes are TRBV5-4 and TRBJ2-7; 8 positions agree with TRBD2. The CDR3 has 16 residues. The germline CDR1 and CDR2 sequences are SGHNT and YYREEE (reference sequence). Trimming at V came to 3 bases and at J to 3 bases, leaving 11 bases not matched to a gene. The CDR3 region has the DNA TGTGCCAGCAGCTCCCGGACTAGCCCACGGCACTACGAGCAGTACTTC. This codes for CASSSRTSPRHYEQYF.

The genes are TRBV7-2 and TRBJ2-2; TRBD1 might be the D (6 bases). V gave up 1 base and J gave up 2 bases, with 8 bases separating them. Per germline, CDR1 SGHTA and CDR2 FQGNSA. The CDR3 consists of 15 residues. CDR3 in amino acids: CASSLDRANTGELFF. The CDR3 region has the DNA TGTGCCAGCAGCTTAGACAGGGCAAACACCGGGGAGCTGTTTTTT.

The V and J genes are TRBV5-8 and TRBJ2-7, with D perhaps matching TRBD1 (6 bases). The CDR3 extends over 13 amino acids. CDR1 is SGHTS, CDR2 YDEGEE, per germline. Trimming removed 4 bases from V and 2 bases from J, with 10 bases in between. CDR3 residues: CASSRTGPYEQYF. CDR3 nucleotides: TGTGCCAGCAGCCGAACAGGGCCCTACGAGCAGTACTTC.

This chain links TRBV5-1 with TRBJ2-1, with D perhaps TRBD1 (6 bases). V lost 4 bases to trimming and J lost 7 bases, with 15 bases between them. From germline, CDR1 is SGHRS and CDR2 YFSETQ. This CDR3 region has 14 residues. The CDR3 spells CASSEPQGWNEQFF. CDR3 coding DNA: TGCGCCAGCAGCGAACCACAGGGCTGGAATGAGCAGTTCTTC.

CDR3 nucleotides: TGTGCCAGCAGTTACCCGCAGGGGAACGAGCAGTACTTC. Amino acids: CASSYPQGNEQYF. The gene calls are TRBV6-6 and TRBJ2-7; D might be TRBD1 (6 bases). Germline V gene sequence: CDR1 MNHNY, CDR2 SVGAGI (reference sequence). The CDR3 has 13 residues. V lost 2 bases and J lost 5, with 10 bases in between.